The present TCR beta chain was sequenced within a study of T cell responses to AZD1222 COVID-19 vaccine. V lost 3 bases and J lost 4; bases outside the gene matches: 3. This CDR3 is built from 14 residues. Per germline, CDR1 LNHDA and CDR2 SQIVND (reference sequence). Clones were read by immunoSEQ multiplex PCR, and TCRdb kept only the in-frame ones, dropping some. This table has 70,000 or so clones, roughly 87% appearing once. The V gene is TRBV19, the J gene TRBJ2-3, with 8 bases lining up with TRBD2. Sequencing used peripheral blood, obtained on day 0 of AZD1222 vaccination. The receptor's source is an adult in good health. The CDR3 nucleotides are TGTGCCAGTAGTATTAGCGGGGCATCAGATACGCAGTATTTT. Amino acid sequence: CASSISGASDTQYF.